This T cell receptor beta chain came from a study of graft-versus-host responses after intestinal transplantation. Trimming removed 5 bases from V and 4 bases from J, with 16 bases in between. The CDR3 covers 15 residues. From germline, CDR1 is SGHTA and CDR2 FQGNSA. Clones were read by immunoSEQ multiplex PCR, and TCRdb kept only the in-frame ones, dropping some. Counted here are 80,000 to 100,000 clones, under 85% occurring once; the ten biggest clones make up 15% to 20%. To note about this clone: Its target is unknown.

The sequences come from unstimulated CD8+ T cells sorted from spleen or lymph node cells, collected before intestinal transplant. The rearrangement links TRBV7-2 to TRBJ2-3, with D maybe TRBD1 (5 bases). The clonotype originates from a human donor who received an intestinal transplant. CDR3 DNA: TGTGCCAGCAGCCTAGGGGTCAGGGTTCCAGATACGCAGTATTTT. Translating gives CASSLGVRVPDTQYF.